Below, 30 T cell receptor beta chains from the same sample are listed, as sequenced in a study of cytotoxic CD8 clonotypes in ibrutinib-treated CLL. Measured with immunoSEQ multiplex PCR; TCRdb has only the in-frame clones, and not every one. The profile covers around 300,000 clones, with approximately 80% appearing a single time and about 6.7% taken by the ten largest. The source material was PBMCs, sampled before ibrutinib treatment. Every receptor here comes from a human donor with chronic lymphocytic leukemia.

In nucleotides, the CDR3 is TGTGCCAGCAGCTTTAACAGGGGGGGATCAGATACGCAGTATTTT. It yields the protein CASSFNRGGSDTQYF. The genes are TRBV11-2 and TRBJ2-3, with a possible D match to TRBD1 (8 bases). Germline values: CDR1 SGHAT, CDR2 FQNNGV. The germline V and J ends were trimmed by 3 bases and 4 bases, with 14 bases remaining between them. The CDR3 is made up of 15 amino acids.

Comments on this clone: The sample has other DNA sequences that encode this CDR3 too. The gene calls are TRBV6-1 and TRBJ2-7; 12 bases are a match to TRBD2. CDR1 MNHNS and CDR2 SASEGT come from the germline V gene. V lost 1 base to trimming and J lost 2 bases; unmatched junction nucleotides: 0. This CDR3 comprises 15 residues. In nucleotides, the CDR3 is TGTGCCAGCAGTGAAGGACTAGCGGGAGCCTACGAGCAGTACTTC. This translates into CASSEGLAGAYEQYF.

This clone was seen once. The genes are TRBV5-1 and TRBJ1-2; 7 bases fit TRBD1. The germline CDR1 and CDR2 sequences are SGHRS and YFSETQ. The CDR3 is made up of 15 amino acids. J lost 0 bases, V lost 2 bases, and 4 bases had no gene match. The CDR3 here is CASSLTTGTNYGYTF. The CDR3 coding sequence is TGCGCCAGCAGCTTAACGACAGGGACTAACTATGGCTACACCTTC.

The chain uses TRBV2 and TRBJ2-7, with D uncertain. V was cut by 9 bases and J by 2 bases, with 8 bases left in between. The length of the CDR3 is 11 residues. The V gene's germline CDR1 is SNHLY and CDR2 FYNNEI. CDR3 amino acids: CASNLAYEQYF. The CDR3 coding sequence is TGTGCCAGTAACTTAGCCTACGAGCAGTACTTC. Using reference TRBV2 and TRBJ2-7 for the parts outside the CDR3, the full variable domain is EPEVTQTPSHQVTQMGQEVILRCVPISNHLYFYWYRQILGQKVEFLVSFYNNEISEKSEIFDDQFSVERPDGSNFTLKIRSTKLEDSAMYFCASNLAYEQYFGPGTRLTVT.

This rearrangement joins TRBV7-6 to TRBJ2-3; D gene uncertain. Trimming pared 3 bases from V and 2 bases from J, leaving 12 bases between. The CDR3 covers 15 residues. Germline CDR1 reads SGHVS; CDR2 reads FNYEAQ. DNA of the CDR3: TGTGCCAGCAGCTTCCGTCAAGCCGACACAGATACGCAGTATTTT. It is translated as CASSFRQADTDTQYF.

The V gene is TRBV11-3, the J gene TRBJ2-5, with no clear D. Trimming cost V 6 bases and J 4 bases, with 12 bases left between them. The CDR3 totals 13 residues. CDR1 SGHNT and CDR2 YENEEA come from the germline V gene. Here the CDR3 DNA reads TGTGCCAGCAGTAAAGGGCTGGGAGAGACCCAGTACTTC. This gives the protein CASSKGLGETQYF.

V usage is TRBV7-9 and J usage is TRBJ1-4, with D uncertain. This CDR3 region has 13 residues. V was pared by 5 bases and J by 8 bases, with 12 bases between. Germline V CDR1 and CDR2: SEHNR, FQNEAQ (reference sequence). CDR3 in amino acids: CASSRGSAEKLFF. The DNA of the CDR3 is TGTGCCAGCAGCCGAGGGTCCGCAGAAAAACTGTTTTTT.

The V and J genes are TRBV27 and TRBJ2-3; the match to TRBD1 covers 8 bases. Germline CDR1 MNHEY, CDR2 SMNVEV (reference sequence). The CDR3 has 16 amino acids. J lost 2 bases, V lost 5 bases, and 9 bases had no gene match. The CDR3 loop reads CASSPTDRGPTDTQYF. For the CDR3, the DNA is TGTGCCAGCAGTCCAACTGACAGGGGACCCACAGATACGCAGTATTTT.

The gene calls are TRBV7-3 and TRBJ1-1; possible D gene TRBD1, 5 bases. V was cut by 7 bases and J by 1 base, with 13 bases left in between. This CDR3 has 14 amino acids. Germline V gene lookup returns CDR1 SGHTA and CDR2 FQGTGA. This CDR3 is CASTSRAQNTEAFF. CDR3 coding DNA: TGTGCCAGCACTAGCAGGGCTCAGAACACTGAAGCTTTCTTT.

This chain links TRBV15 with TRBJ1-1; D gene unclear. The germline V and J ends were trimmed by 3 bases and 5 bases, with 13 bases remaining between them. The germline CDR1 and CDR2 sequences are LNHNV and YYDKDF (reference sequence). The CDR3 spans 14 residues. The CDR3 DNA is TGTGCCACCAGCAGCCTAATCGGGTGGACTGAAGCTTTCTTT. Its translation: CATSSLIGWTEAFF.

The gene calls are TRBV6-5 and TRBJ1-4, with TRBD1 identical over 12 bases. The V gene's germline CDR1 is MNHEY and CDR2 SVGAGI. With V trimmed by 6 bases and J by 13 bases, 9 bases remained unmatched. This CDR3 contains 14 residues. CDR3 DNA: TGTGCCAGCAGGGGACAGGGGGCCGGGTCTAGACTGTTTTTT. Protein product: CASRGQGAGSRLFF.

This chain links TRBV15 with TRBJ2-2; no definite D call. This CDR3 contains 19 residues. V lost 0 bases to trimming and J lost 3 bases, with 20 bases between them. In germline, CDR1 is LNHNV, CDR2 YYDKDF (reference sequence). The CDR3 DNA is TGTGCCACCAGCAGAGATTTTGTGGGTTCAGTATATGACACCGGGGAGCTGTTTTTT. This sequence encodes CATSRDFVGSVYDTGELFF.

This clone came up once. The rearrangement joins TRBV30 to TRBJ2-7, with D possibly being TRBD1 or TRBD2 (5 bases each). Trimming left V 2 bases short and J 0 bases short, with 20 bases between. This CDR3 is built from 17 residues. Per germline, CDR1 GTSNPN and CDR2 SVGIG (reference sequence). Here the CDR3 DNA reads TGTGCCTGGAGTCCCGGAGTAGGGACGGATAGCTCCTACGAGCAGTACTTC. Its protein is CAWSPGVGTDSSYEQYF.

The chain employs TRBV5-4 and TRBJ2-7; TRBD2 aligns across 7 bases. The V gene end was trimmed by 3 bases and the J gene end by 3 bases; junction bases not matched to a gene: 9. Looked up from germline, CDR1 is SGHNT and CDR2 is YYREEE (reference sequence). The CDR3 totals 15 residues. In DNA form, the CDR3 reads TGTGCCAGCAGCTCCCCCGGGACTAACCTCTACGAGCAGTACTTC. Encoded protein: CASSSPGTNLYEQYF.

V and J are TRBV25-1 and TRBJ2-1; TRBD2 matches at 10 bases. The CDR3 is 16 amino acids. With V trimmed by 1 base and J by 4 bases, 4 bases remained unmatched. The germline V gene has CDR1 MGHDK and CDR2 SYGVNS. CDR3 region: CASSESTSGMYNEQFF. DNA for the CDR3: TGTGCCAGCAGTGAATCTACTAGCGGGATGTACAATGAGCAGTTCTTC.

This clone was counted a few times. This sequence joins TRBV9 and TRBJ2-7, with D unclear. V was pared by 4 bases and J by 1 base, with 12 bases between. The CDR3 spans 14 residues. Looked up from germline, CDR1 is SGDLS and CDR2 is YYNGEE. CDR3 protein: CASSPIGPSYEQYF. CDR3 DNA: TGTGCCAGCAGCCCTATAGGACCGTCCTACGAGCAGTACTTC.

The chain joins TRBV9 to TRBJ2-3; D call uncertain. Trimming shortened V by 3 bases and J by 4 bases, and 3 bases separated the two germline ends. Germline V gene lookup returns CDR1 SGDLS and CDR2 YYNGEE. This CDR3 region has 11 residues. CDR3 DNA sequence: TGTGCCAGCAGCGGCTCAGATACGCAGTATTTT. Protein: CASSGSDTQYF. Using reference TRBV9 and TRBJ2-3 for the parts outside the CDR3, the full variable domain is DSGVTQTPKHLITATGQRVTLRCSPRSGDLSVYWYQQSLDQGLQFLIQYYNGEERAKGNILERFSAQQFPDLHSELNLSSLELGDSALYFCASSGSDTQYFGPGTRLTVL.

The J gene is TRBJ2-1, the V gene TRBV6-5; 7 nucleotides agree with TRBD1. CDR3 length equals 16 residues. The V gene end was trimmed by 4 bases and the J gene end by 4 bases; junction bases not matched to a gene: 10. Germline V gene lookup returns CDR1 MNHEY and CDR2 SVGAGI. The CDR3 DNA reads TGTGCCAGCAGTTTACTTGAAGGGACAGATTACAATGAGCAGTTCTTC. This sequence encodes CASSLLEGTDYNEQFF.

The J gene is TRBJ2-7, the V gene TRBV9; 7 bases are a match to TRBD1. Germline loops: CDR1 SGDLS, CDR2 YYNGEE. CDR3 length equals 16 residues. The ends lost 0 bases at V and 3 bases at J; junction bases unmatched: 9. CDR3 sequence (DNA): TGTGCCAGCAGCGTAGGCCAGACAGGGTATCACTACGAGCAGTACTTC. Amino acids: CASSVGQTGYHYEQYF.

The chain links TRBV7-2 to TRBJ1-2; D not resolved. V was cut by 1 base and J by 4 bases, with 16 bases left in between. Germline assignment: CDR1 SGHTA and CDR2 FQGNSA. The CDR3 runs to 16 residues. The DNA of the CDR3 is TGTGCCAGCAGCTTAGATTCAGATACCGGCAGCTATGGCTACACCTTC. Its translation is CASSLDSDTGSYGYTF.

The chain couples TRBV11-2 to TRBJ2-3; weak D call: TRBD2 (7 bases). Trimming took off 3 bases at V and 0 bases at J, with 10 bases between the two ends. This CDR3 has 15 amino acids. Germline CDR1 SGHAT, CDR2 FQNNGV. The DNA of the CDR3 is TGTGCCAGCAGCTTGGGGGGGCCTAGCACAGATACGCAGTATTTT. It codes for CASSLGGPSTDTQYF.

For this clone: Distinct nucleotide sequences in the sample also encode this CDR3. This chain uses TRBV9 with TRBJ2-2, with D unclear. The V end lost 0 bases, the J end lost 4 bases, and 1 base lay between the germline ends. This CDR3 spans 12 amino acids. CDR1 is SGDLS and CDR2 is YYNGEE in the germline V gene. CDR3 sequence reads: CASSVGTGELFF. The CDR3 bases are TGTGCCAGCAGCGTAGGCACCGGGGAGCTGTTTTTT. The complete variable domain, with remaining parts taken from reference TRBV9 and TRBJ2-2, reads DSGVTQTPKHLITATGQRVTLRCSPRSGDLSVYWYQQSLDQGLQFLIQYYNGEERAKGNILERFSAQQFPDLHSELNLSSLELGDSALYFCASSVGTGELFFGEGSRLTVL.

DNA of the CDR3: TGTGCCAGCAGCTCGGGACTAGCGGGAGGGACCGGGGAGCTGTTTTTT. This sequence encodes CASSSGLAGGTGELFF. J is TRBJ2-2 and V is TRBV7-7, with 16 bases lining up with TRBD2. Trimming took 4 bases from V and 5 from J; bases not matched to a gene: 1. CDR3 size: 16 residues. Germline V CDR1 and CDR2: SSHAT, FNYEAQ (reference sequence).

The chain recombines TRBV7-2 with TRBJ2-1; TRBD2 matches 7 bases. Losses at the gene ends were 7 bases for V and 12 bases for J; bases not matched to a gene: 9. Germline V gives CDR1 SGHTA, CDR2 FQGNSA. The CDR3 extends over 12 amino acids. In DNA, the CDR3 is TGTGCCAGCATTCCCACGCTAGCGGTGCAGTTCTTC. It yields the protein CASIPTLAVQFF.

The chain joins TRBV4-2 to TRBJ2-7; D gene uncertain. The CDR3 covers 14 residues. V was shortened by 0 bases and J by 6 bases, with 12 bases between the two germline ends. Germline values: CDR1 LGHNA, CDR2 YNFKEQ. The CDR3 region has the DNA TGTGCCAGCAGCCAAGATTGGGTTAGTGGCGAGCAGTACTTC. This gives the protein CASSQDWVSGEQYF.

The V gene is TRBV5-4, the J gene TRBJ1-2; D unclear. Trimming took off 4 bases at V and 3 bases at J, with 16 bases between the two ends. This CDR3 is built from 15 residues. Germline V lookup: CDR1 SGHNT, CDR2 YYREEE (reference sequence). The CDR3 DNA is TGTGCCAGCAGCCCCACCGCGGCGGGCGACTATGGCTACACCTTC. Translating gives CASSPTAAGDYGYTF.

The chain joins TRBV6-5 to TRBJ2-7; tentatively, D is TRBD2 (5 bases). V was trimmed by 5 bases and J by 6 bases, leaving 14 bases between them. CDR1 MNHEY and CDR2 SVGAGI come from the germline V gene. There are 13 residues in the CDR3. The CDR3 loop reads CASSSSPGSEQYF. Written as DNA, the CDR3 is TGTGCCAGCAGTAGTAGCCCGGGGAGCGAGCAGTACTTC.

The chain couples TRBV7-9 to TRBJ2-7; 9 positions agree with TRBD2. The CDR3 totals 14 residues. The trim removed 7 bases at V and 0 bases at J, leaving 4 bases unmatched. The germline CDR1 and CDR2 sequences are SEHNR and FQNEAQ (reference sequence). The CDR3 loop is CASTTSGRSYEQYF. In DNA form, the CDR3 reads TGTGCCAGCACCACTAGCGGGCGCTCCTACGAGCAGTACTTC.

V usage is TRBV27 and J usage is TRBJ2-7; D is unresolved. V was clipped by 7 bases and J by 6 bases, with 13 bases between them. Germline CDR1 and CDR2: MNHEY and SMNVEV (reference sequence). This CDR3 contains 12 residues. This CDR3 reads CASMNLLGEQYF. CDR3 nucleotides: TGTGCCAGCATGAATCTCCTGGGCGAGCAGTACTTC.

V usage is TRBV5-6 and J usage is TRBJ1-1, with a weak D call TRBD1 (5 bases). V was clipped by 0 bases and J by 5 bases, with 17 bases between them. The CDR3 is 16 residues long. Germline V lookup: CDR1 SGHDT, CDR2 YYEEEE. The CDR3 loop is CASSLALEHSGTEAFF. The CDR3 nucleotides are TGTGCCAGCAGCTTGGCCCTCGAGCACTCAGGGACTGAAGCTTTCTTT.